The 5 T cell receptor beta chains listed next were all sequenced from one sample in a study of a mutant IDH1 vaccine in newly diagnosed glioma. Their target antigens are unknown. The data were produced by immunoSEQ multiplex PCR, yet TCRdb's version contains in-frame clones alone and is incomplete. The repertoire consists of over 60,000 clones, with approximately 91% occurring once and the leading ten covering more than 1.5%. Time point of the sample: week 11, during vaccination. The content of each vaccine dose was 300 ug of mutant IDH1 20-mer peptide, and topical imiquimod accompanied it. The starting material was PBMCs, obtained from a glioma patient whose treatment included an IDH1 peptide vaccine. The source is a middle-aged man with glioma.

The chain joins TRBV19 to TRBJ1-1, with D possibly being TRBD1 (6 bases). Trimming removed 5 bases from V and 7 bases from J, with 17 bases in between. Germline V lookup: CDR1 LNHDA, CDR2 SQIVND (reference sequence). CDR3 length equals 14 residues. The CDR3 region is CASSPRQRTDEAFF. CDR3 coding DNA: TGTGCCAGTAGTCCCCGACAAAGGACAGATGAAGCTTTCTTT. The whole variable domain, remainder taken from reference TRBV19 and TRBJ1-1, is DGGITQSPKYLFRKEGQNVTLSCEQNLNHDAMYWYRQDPGQGLRLIYYSQIVNDFQKGDIAEGYSVSREKKESFPLTVTSAQKNPTAFYLCASSPRQRTDEAFFGQGTRLTVV.

V and J are TRBV5-6 and TRBJ1-4, with 8 positions matching TRBD1. The CDR3 loop spans 16 amino acids. Germline-derived CDR1 and CDR2 are SGHDT and YYEEEE. V lost 1 base and J lost 4; bases outside the gene matches: 6. The CDR3 bases are TGTGCCAGCAGCTTGCAGGGGGCGCTTAGTAATGAAAAACTGTTTTTT. This codes for CASSLQGALSNEKLFF.

This rearrangement joins TRBV4-3 to TRBJ1-5; tentatively, D is TRBD1 (6 bases). Per germline, CDR1 LGHNA and CDR2 YSLEER. The V end lost 0 bases, the J end lost 4 bases, and 16 bases lay between the germline ends. This CDR3 spans 17 amino acids. The CDR3 DNA reads as TGCGCCAGCAGCCAAGATTTGACGGAGGGGGGAAATCAGCCCCAGCATTTT. Its protein product is CASSQDLTEGGNQPQHF.

This sequence joins TRBV10-3 and TRBJ1-2; tentatively, D is TRBD1 (5 bases). Trimming removed 6 bases from V and 2 bases from J, with 16 bases in between. From germline, CDR1 is ENHRY and CDR2 SYGVKD. The CDR3 has 15 amino acids. The CDR3 region has the DNA TGTGCCATCAGGGAGGGCAGGGAGGCGAACTATGGCTACACCTTC. Protein: CAIREGREANYGYTF.

This chain links TRBV5-1 with TRBJ2-7; 7 bases are a match to TRBD1. The CDR3 has 18 amino acids. V gave up 3 bases and J gave up 4 bases; unmatched junction bases: 19. Germline-derived CDR1 and CDR2 are SGHRS and YFSETQ. In DNA, the CDR3 is TGCGCCAGCAGCTCCGGGGCAGGGGGAATAGATGTTTGGTACGAGCAGTACTTC. Amino acid sequence: CASSSGAGGIDVWYEQYF.